This T cell receptor (beta chain) was retrieved from a study of T cells in Graves' hyperthyroidism and ophthalmopathy. RNA transcripts served as the template for amplifying TCR beta CDR3 regions. An initial round of RT-PCR targeting the TCR CDR3 relied on the HTBI primer set. MiXCR, applied by TCRdb to the multiplex PCR reads, yields one record per CDR3 protein. The data contain 250,000 to 350,000 distinct CDR3 sequences, 16% of them seen just once; the ten biggest clones take up approximately 31%. V gave up 8 bases and J gave up 3 bases, with 19 bases separating them. Germline CDR1 is GTSNPN and CDR2 is SVGIG (reference sequence). The CDR3 totals 14 residues.

The clonotype comes from a man in his thirties or forties with Graves' hyperthyroidism. The chain combines TRBV30 with TRBJ1-2; D is perhaps TRBD1 (6 bases). Sequencing was performed on blood. The CDR3 DNA sequence: TGTGCCGGTACCACAGGGATGGGGGACTATGGCTACACCTTC. This codes for CAGTTGMGDYGYTF.